Shown below are 5 T cell receptor beta chains from a single sample sequenced in a study of early T cells in non-severe SARS-CoV-2 infection. TCRdb re-called the 5' RACE reads with MiXCR, one entry per CDR3 protein. This table holds around 50,000 distinct CDR3 sequences, about 10% found once. Input material: whole blood. These receptors all come from an adult who was a healthcare worker with PCR-confirmed SARS-CoV-2 infection or an uninfected control (not recorded which).

The chain uses TRBV28 and TRBJ2-5; the D gene is possibly TRBD2 (6 bases). V shed 1 base and J shed 1 base, with 10 bases lying between them. This CDR3 is built from 15 residues. Per germline, CDR1 MDHEN and CDR2 SYDVKM. Here the CDR3 reads CASSLLGGSQETQYF. The CDR3 coding sequence is TGTGCCAGCAGTTTATTGGGGGGATCCCAAGAGACCCAGTACTTC.

A few counts support this clonotype. The gene calls are TRBV20-1 and TRBJ2-1; possibly TRBD2 for D (7 bases). This CDR3 has 18 amino acids. V was shortened by 5 bases and J by 3 bases, with 26 bases between the two germline ends. Germline V gene lookup returns CDR1 DFQATT and CDR2 SNEGSKA (reference sequence). The CDR3 bases are TGCAGTGCTTGGGACATAGCCCACCTGCGGGAGAACTACAATGAGCAGTTCTTC. It codes for CSAWDIAHLRENYNEQFF.

This clonotype was observed many times. The rearrangement joins TRBV3-1 to TRBJ2-1, with 9 bases that match TRBD1. In germline, CDR1 is LGHDT, CDR2 YNNKEL (reference sequence). The CDR3 totals 14 residues. V lost 4 bases, J lost 6 bases, and 4 bases stayed unmatched. The CDR3 coding sequence is TGTGCCAGCAGCCCCCGGGACAGGGTCAATGAGCAGTTCTTC. This gives the protein CASSPRDRVNEQFF.

This clonotype was recorded many times. The chain links TRBV18 to TRBJ1-5, with TRBD1 as a possible D gene (6 bases). Germline V gene sequence: CDR1 KGHSH, CDR2 LQKENI. Trimming removed 4 bases from V and 3 bases from J, with 7 bases in between. The CDR3 loop spans 13 amino acids. The CDR3 protein is CASSRQDNQPQHF. The CDR3 DNA is TGTGCCAGCTCACGACAGGACAATCAGCCCCAGCATTTT.

This clonotype has only a few counts. The V and J genes are TRBV30 and TRBJ2-3, with 7 positions matching TRBD1. The germline gives CDR1 GTSNPN, CDR2 SVGIG (reference sequence). Trimming took 1 base from V and 3 from J; bases not matched to a gene: 4. This CDR3 spans 14 amino acids. The CDR3 region has the DNA TGTGCCTGGAGTGCGGCAGGGGGAACAGATACGCAGTATTTT. Translated: CAWSAAGGTDTQYF.